This record concerns one T cell receptor (beta chain) sequence. This entry is derived from a study of blood T cell repertoires in COVID-19. J gave up 3 bases and V 3 bases, and 3 bases lay outside the gene matches. In germline, CDR1 is LGHDT, CDR2 YNNKEL (reference sequence). The length of the CDR3 is 15 residues. The data were produced by immunoSEQ multiplex PCR, yet TCRdb's version contains in-frame clones alone and is incomplete. The sample holds some 64,000 clones, around nine tenths seen once. Input material: peripheral blood. This rearrangement joins TRBV3-1 (or the pseudogene TRBV3-2) to TRBJ1-5, with 9 bases fitting TRBD1. The receptor's source is a man in his 70s with acute or convalescent COVID-19. The CDR3 protein is CASSHDRGSNQPQHF. CDR3 in DNA: TGTGCCAGCAGCCATGACAGGGGGTCCAATCAGCCCCAGCATTTT.